One and the same sample provided the 4 T cell receptor beta chains below, sequenced in a study of post-analysis software for immune sequencing data. Study-wide points: The study found TRBV5-6, TRBV5-1 and TRBV20-1 among a few TRBV segments more frequent in patients than controls.

The authors incorporated unique molecular identifiers into the TCR beta cDNA libraries. MiXCR, run by TCRdb on the PCR reads, gives a single entry per CDR3 protein. The repertoire includes about 560,000 distinct CDR3 sequences, roughly 40% of them detected once, and more than 1.5% sits in the top ten. Their cognate antigens are unknown. Source material: blood. The receptors derive from a girl aged 10 to 17 with multiple sclerosis.

This clonotype was counted between two and nine times. J is TRBJ2-1 and V is TRBV12-3 or TRBV12-4; D is possibly TRBD1 (6 bases). The CDR3 sequence is 15 residues long. Deletions cut 6 bases from V and 7 bases from J, with 19 bases between. This chain's CDR3 is CASRFRQVESNEQFF. In DNA form, the CDR3 reads TGTGCCAGCAGATTCCGACAGGTAGAGTCGAATGAGCAGTTCTTC.

J is TRBJ2-7 and V is TRBV7-3; perhaps TRBD1 as D (5 bases). Germline assignment: CDR1 SGHTA and CDR2 FQGTGA. Trimming left V 5 bases short and J 2 bases short, with 19 bases between. CDR3 length equals 16 residues. The CDR3 DNA is TGTGCCAGCAGCCCAACCGGCAACAGGAACCCCTACGAGCAGTACTTC. It codes for CASSPTGNRNPYEQYF.

This clonotype was counted between two and nine times. The V and J genes are TRBV29-1 and TRBJ2-1, with D unresolved. The V and J ends lost 5 bases and 6 bases respectively, with 5 bases between them. The CDR3 length is 10 residues. The germline V gene has CDR1 SQVTM and CDR2 ANQGSEA. In nucleotides, the CDR3 is TGCAGCGTTAGGGCCAATGAGCAGTTCTTC. Protein sequence: CSVRANEQFF.

Only a few counts were recorded for this clonotype. The rearrangement links TRBV29-1 to TRBJ2-4; 7 bases are a match to TRBD2. CDR3 length equals 13 residues. Unmatched junction bases numbered 12, after V lost 7 bases and J lost 9 bases. The V gene's germline CDR1 is SQVTM and CDR2 ANQGSEA. The CDR3 protein is CSAGEGLGAIQYF. In nucleotides, the CDR3 is TGCAGCGCGGGGGAGGGGCTTGGGGCCATTCAGTACTTC. Combining the CDR3 with reference TRBV29-1 and TRBJ2-4 gives the whole variable domain SAVISQKPSRDICQRGTSLTIQCQVDSQVTMMFWYRQQPGQSLTLIATANQGSEATYESGFVIDKFPISRPNLTFSTLTVSNMSPEDSSIYLCSAGEGLGAIQYFGAGTRLSVL.